These 5 T cell receptor beta chains were sequenced from one sample in a study of T cell responses to AZD1222 COVID-19 vaccine. Generated by immunoSEQ multiplex PCR, the TCRdb table keeps only in-frame clones and is missing some. This sample has around 130,000 clones, with about 93% found just once. The input for sequencing was peripheral blood, taken on day 0 of AZD1222 vaccination. The receptors shown here come from an adult in good health.

The rearrangement joins TRBV6-5 to TRBJ1-3; the D gene is possibly TRBD1 (5 bases). Trimming took off 8 bases at V and 2 bases at J, with 13 bases between the two ends. CDR1 is MNHEY and CDR2 is SVGAGI in the germline V gene. This CDR3 has 14 amino acids. The CDR3 sequence: CASRSQGPGNTIYF. For the CDR3, the DNA is TGTGCCAGCCGCAGTCAGGGCCCTGGAAACACCATATATTTT.

The chain links TRBV6-5 to TRBJ1-1; the D gene is possibly TRBD1 (5 bases). Germline V CDR1 and CDR2: MNHEY, SVGAGI. Trimming took off 7 bases at V and 1 base at J, with 10 bases between the two ends. The length of the CDR3 is 13 residues. CDR3 amino acids: CASKRQRNTEAFF. Written as DNA, the CDR3 is TGTGCCAGCAAACGACAGAGGAACACTGAAGCTTTCTTT.

The chain combines TRBV5-6 with TRBJ1-5; D gene ambiguous. There are 14 residues in the CDR3. Trimming pared 2 bases from V and 2 bases from J, leaving 8 bases between. Germline V gene sequence: CDR1 SGHDT, CDR2 YYEEEE. The CDR3 reads CASSFWGGNQPQHF. For the CDR3, the DNA is TGTGCCAGCAGCTTCTGGGGTGGCAATCAGCCCCAGCATTTT.

V gene TRBV7-9 combines with J gene TRBJ1-3; tentatively, D is TRBD1 (6 bases). The germline V and J ends were trimmed by 2 bases and 0 bases, with 11 bases remaining between them. The CDR3 runs 16 residues. The germline gives CDR1 SEHNR, CDR2 FQNEAQ (reference sequence). The CDR3 is CASSLKMDSSGNTIYF. The CDR3 DNA reads as TGTGCCAGCAGCTTAAAAATGGACAGCTCTGGAAACACCATATATTTT.

This clone was seen a single time. The rearrangement uses TRBV10-3 and TRBJ1-1, with D unclear. Germline CDR1 and CDR2: ENHRY and SYGVKD. With 3 bases removed from V and 3 bases from J, the gap between germline ends came to 5 bases. There are 12 residues in the CDR3. The DNA for the CDR3 is TGTGCCATCAGTGAAGGTTACACTGAAGCTTTCTTT. Amino acids: CAISEGYTEAFF.